This T cell receptor (beta chain) was recovered during a study of shared clonotypes between healthy human individuals. Findings of the study overall: Sharing across four donors was highest in naive CD4 (around 5%) and lowest in memory CD8 (roughly 0.4%).

Original handling: ImmunoSEQ supplied junction-only sequences lacking quality scores, so filtering was different. Sequencing used immunoSEQ multiplex PCR; TCRdb keeps in-frame clones, though not all of them. Clone size and V and J calls were adopted from that table, with D and trimming inferred from the DNA. The sample includes approximately 2.5 million clones, over 85% of them seen just once. On this clone: Its antigen is as yet unknown.

The CDR3 is 15 amino acids. HIV-negative, healthy adults without recent acute infections or vaccinations were the donors. The rearrangement joins TRBV21-1 to TRBJ1-1; the tabulated D call, TRBD1, remains unverified against the DNA. TRBV21-1 is flagged as a pseudogene. The receptor was derived from a man younger than 35 in good health. Some clones in this sample may be carry-over from other donors' samples. Sequences were obtained from naive CD4+ T cells from PBMCs. This sample's subset: CD45RA+ positively selected. This CDR3 is CASSKESWGHLEAFF. DNA for the CDR3: TGTGCCAGCAGCAAAGAGAGCTGGGGCCACCTTGAAGCTTTCTTT.